The 4 T cell receptor beta chains in this list originate from one sample, sequenced in a study of CD8+ T cells in alopecia areata. RNA extraction and reverse transcription yielded cDNA as sequencing template. The repertoire was sequenced with immunoSEQ multiplex PCR; TCRdb's copy has only in-frame clones and lacks some. The top ten clones hold roughly 16% of a sample with 95,000 to 100,000 clones, roughly two thirds of them seen once. The treatment here: oral pan-JAK inhibitor, 5-10 mg twice daily. The source material was CD8+ T cells sorted from blood, sampled at week 4, from a patient treated with tofacitinib. These receptors were obtained from a human donor with alopecia areata.

This sequence joins TRBV15 and TRBJ1-1; D gene uncertain. Trimming shortened V by 3 bases and J by 1 base, and 9 bases separated the two germline ends. This CDR3 spans 14 amino acids. The germline V gene encodes CDR1 LNHNV and CDR2 YYDKDF (reference sequence). CDR3 sequence reads: CATSSEGWNTEAFF. In DNA form, the CDR3 reads TGTGCCACCAGCAGCGAAGGGTGGAACACTGAAGCTTTCTTT.

The chain recombines TRBV19 with TRBJ2-1; D gene uncertain. Looked up from germline, CDR1 is LNHDA and CDR2 is SQIVND (reference sequence). The CDR3 has 14 amino acids. Trimming removed 2 bases from V and 0 bases from J, with 5 bases in between. In DNA, the CDR3 is TGTGCCAGTAGTATATCTAGCTCCTACAATGAGCAGTTCTTC. Translating it yields CASSISSSYNEQFF.

The V and J genes are TRBV29-1 and TRBJ2-2, with no clear D. The CDR3 covers 12 residues. CDR1 and CDR2 from the germline V gene are SQVTM and ANQGSEA. The CDR3 is CAVADNTGELFF. The CDR3 DNA reads TGCGCGGTGGCGGATAACACCGGGGAGCTGTTTTTT.

The table lists this clone with a few counts. The V call is TRBV25-1, the J call TRBJ2-1, with TRBD1 matching over 9 bases. The CDR3 sequence is 15 residues long. Germline CDR1 and CDR2: MGHDK and SYGVNS. Unmatched junction bases numbered 7, after V lost 7 bases and J lost 3 bases. CDR3 DNA: TGTGCCAGCACCCCGGGACAGGGATTCTACAATGAGCAGTTCTTC. Translating gives CASTPGQGFYNEQFF.